The entry below describes one TCR beta chain. Its antigen is undetermined. A second PCR, run for about 6 to 11 cycles, used a sample-barcoded 5' primer plus a J-beta primer mix. MiXCR was run by TCRdb on the 5' RACE reads, yielding one entry per CDR3 protein. The sample gives 700,000 to 900,000 distinct CDR3 sequences, 50% to 65% of which show up once; around 41% is in the top ten. Germline-derived CDR1 and CDR2 are SNHLY and FYNNEI. The ends were cut back, 0 bases at V and 5 bases at J, with 17 bases in the middle. CDR3 length equals 16 residues. The data originate from a study of blood T cells in healthy people across ages. Study observations and caveats: Any changes in expanded clonotypes were possibly confounded, as donor CMV status remained unknown.

The material sequenced was blood. The TCR sequence derives from a man older than 75 in good health. V usage is TRBV2 and J usage is TRBJ2-7, with D possibly being TRBD2 (6 bases). CDR3 coding DNA: TGTGCCAGCAGTGAAGCTGTAGCGGAGCATTCCGACGAGCAGTACTTC. Protein sequence: CASSEAVAEHSDEQYF.